The 26 T cell receptor beta chains listed next were all sequenced from one sample in a study of cytomegalovirus exposure and HLA in healthy donors. 13 Jbeta primers and 60 Vbeta primers were used for the PCR. Some clones are missing from TCRdb's copy, which holds only in-frame ones; the method was immunoSEQ multiplex PCR. Of some 120,000 clones detected, 60% to 85% appear once; the ten largest clones hold roughly 3.1%. Sequenced: PBMCs. These receptors all stem from a man aged 25-45 years in good health and CMV-seronegative.

The DNA of the CDR3 is TGTGCCAGCCGACGGACAGGATCCCCACCTTACGAGCAGTACTTC. Translated, it gives CASRRTGSPPYEQYF. This chain uses TRBV27 with TRBJ2-7, with 7 bases fitting TRBD1. This CDR3 has 15 residues. V lost 8 bases to trimming and J lost 4 bases; unmatched junction nucleotides: 14. CDR1 and CDR2 from the germline V gene are MNHEY and SMNVEV (reference sequence).

This chain uses TRBV29-1 with TRBJ2-7; weak D call: TRBD1 (6 bases). In germline, CDR1 is SQVTM, CDR2 ANQGSEA. The CDR3 consists of 14 residues. The ends were cut back, 3 bases at V and 2 bases at J, with 14 bases in the middle. The CDR3 region is CSVDKGTNTYEQYF. For the CDR3, the DNA is TGCAGCGTTGACAAAGGGACAAATACCTACGAGCAGTACTTC.

CDR3 sequence: CASSMTGLEAFF. CDR3 DNA sequence: TGTGCCAGCAGCATGACAGGTTTAGAAGCTTTCTTT. This chain links TRBV14 with TRBJ1-1, with a tentative D call TRBD1 (6 bases). Trimming pared 5 bases from V and 8 bases from J, leaving 12 bases between. The germline V gene encodes CDR1 SGHDN and CDR2 FVKESK. The CDR3 runs to 12 residues.

The chain uses TRBV30 and TRBJ2-7; D is perhaps TRBD2 (5 bases). Per the germline V gene, CDR1 is GTSNPN and CDR2 is SVGIG (reference sequence). V lost 0 bases to trimming and J lost 0 bases, with 18 bases between them. This CDR3 has 17 residues. The CDR3 sequence is CAWSVLGNRATSYEQYF. The CDR3 coding sequence is TGTGCCTGGAGTGTACTAGGTAACAGAGCGACCTCCTACGAGCAGTACTTC.

The V and J genes are TRBV28 and TRBJ1-6; 7 bases align to TRBD1. The CDR3 contains 16 residues. Trimming removed 5 bases from V and 5 bases from J; junction bases left unmatched: 9. CDR1 and CDR2 (germline): MDHEN, SYDVKM. The CDR3 loop reads CASSQSRQGNNSPLHF. DNA of the CDR3: TGTGCCAGCAGTCAATCACGACAGGGCAATAATTCACCCCTCCACTTT. Full variable domain (outside the CDR3, taken from reference TRBV28 and TRBJ1-6): DVKVTQSSRYLVKRTGEKVFLECVQDMDHENMFWYRQDPGLGLRLIYFSYDVKMKEKGDIPEGYSVSREKKERFSLILESASTNQTSMYLCASSQSRQGNNSPLHFGNGTRLTVT.

About this clone: The junction does not match germline at one end; this may be a read error. This chain uses TRBV5-1 with TRBJ1-6; D is ambiguous. Germline CDR1 SGHRS, CDR2 YFSETQ. The CDR3 length is 15 residues. The CDR3 coding sequence is TGCGCCAGCGGCTTGAAGGAGCCCCGTAATTCACCCCTCCACTTT. Its translation is CASGLKEPRNSPLHF.

This clone occurred a few times. The rearrangement links TRBV10-3 to TRBJ1-5; 7 bases are a match to TRBD1. V dropped 6 bases and J dropped 4; count of bases not matched to a gene: 3. The CDR3 is made up of 13 amino acids. From germline, CDR1 is ENHRY and CDR2 SYGVKD. CDR3 bases: TGTGCCATCAGCGGACAGGAAAATCAGCCCCAGCATTTT. It specifies CAISGQENQPQHF.

V is TRBV7-9 and J is TRBJ1-5, with D possibly matching TRBD1 (5 bases). V was trimmed by 5 bases and J by 5 bases, leaving 10 bases between them. The CDR3 is 13 amino acids. Germline lookup yields CDR1 SEHNR and CDR2 FQNEAQ (reference sequence). The CDR3 loop reads CASSGGTYQPQHF. CDR3 nucleotides: TGTGCCAGCAGCGGCGGGACTTATCAGCCCCAGCATTTT.

In DNA, the CDR3 is TGTGCCAGTAGCAAAGAAGGACATACGGTATATCAGCCCCAGCATTTT. This sequence encodes CASSKEGHTVYQPQHF. The genes are TRBV19 and TRBJ1-5, with D perhaps matching TRBD1 (5 bases). Germline-derived CDR1 and CDR2 are LNHDA and SQIVND (reference sequence). Trimming stripped 6 bases from V and 5 bases from J, with 20 bases between. The CDR3 contains 16 residues.

This clone was seen just once. The rearrangement uses TRBV7-6 and TRBJ1-1, with 7 bases matching TRBD1. This CDR3 has 14 residues. Germline V gene lookup returns CDR1 SGHVS and CDR2 FNYEAQ. The junction had 6 bases not matched to a gene; V was cut back by 3 bases and J by 5 bases. In nucleotides, the CDR3 is TGTGCCAGCAGCTTGGGGGGACAGTTTACTGAAGCTTTCTTT. This codes for CASSLGGQFTEAFF.

The table lists this clone with a few counts. This sequence joins TRBV5-5 and TRBJ1-5; 7 nucleotides align to TRBD1. This CDR3 spans 14 amino acids. CDR1 and CDR2 from the germline V gene are SGHKS and YYEKEE (reference sequence). V was pared by 2 bases and J by 6 bases, with 5 bases of the junction left unmatched. In DNA form, the CDR3 reads TGTGCCAGCAGCTTCCGTACAGGGGTTCAGCCCCAGCATTTT. Its protein is CASSFRTGVQPQHF.

The chain is built from TRBV7-7 and TRBJ2-3; D is undetermined. Germline CDR1 and CDR2: SSHAT and FNYEAQ (reference sequence). CDR3 length equals 14 residues. Deletions cut 3 bases from V and 2 bases from J, with 9 bases between. The CDR3 coding sequence is TGTGCCAGCAGCTTTTCGCAGGCCACAGATACGCAGTATTTT. Its protein is CASSFSQATDTQYF.

This chain links TRBV10-3 with TRBJ2-5; 9 nucleotides match TRBD1. From germline, CDR1 is ENHRY and CDR2 SYGVKD. The ends lost 7 bases at V and 3 bases at J; junction bases unmatched: 6. CDR3 size: 14 residues. The CDR3 sequence: CAINSGTGKETQYF. CDR3 sequence (DNA): TGTGCCATCAATTCCGGGACAGGGAAAGAGACCCAGTACTTC.

The chain uses TRBV6-1 and TRBJ2-7; D perhaps matches TRBD1 (6 bases). There are 15 residues in the CDR3. Trimming took off 5 bases at V and 0 bases at J, with 14 bases between the two ends. Per germline, CDR1 MNHNS and CDR2 SASEGT. The CDR3 coding sequence is TGTGCCAGCAGTAAACAGGGTCCGAGCTCCTACGAGCAGTACTTC. As protein: CASSKQGPSSYEQYF.

About this clone: A read error may account for a junction end that differs from germline. The V call is TRBV6-5, the J call TRBJ1-5, with TRBD1 matching 8 bases. The CDR3 runs to 15 residues. CDR1 is MNHEY and CDR2 is SVGAGI in the germline V gene. CDR3 sequence reads: CASSADRGSNRPQHF. CDR3 nucleotide sequence: TGTGCCAGCAGTGCTGACAGGGGTAGCAATCGGCCCCAGCATTTT.

The rearrangement uses TRBV5-1 and TRBJ1-1; D perhaps matches TRBD1 (6 bases). This CDR3 has 16 residues. Germline CDR1 and CDR2: SGHRS and YFSETQ. V lost 5 bases, J lost 0 bases, and 17 bases lay in between. The chain's CDR3 is CASSYREGGVNTEAFF. The CDR3 DNA reads as TGCGCCAGCAGTTACCGGGAGGGGGGGGTGAACACTGAAGCTTTCTTT.

The chain carries TRBV28 and TRBJ2-1, with 10 bases fitting TRBD2. CDR3 length: 15 residues. Germline CDR1 reads MDHEN; CDR2 reads SYDVKM. J gave up 7 bases and V 3 bases, and 6 bases lay outside the gene matches. CDR3 DNA: TGTGCCAGCAGTTTCCGTAGCGGGAGGCCGAATGAGCAGTTCTTC. Translated: CASSFRSGRPNEQFF.

The chain is built from TRBV27 and TRBJ1-1; 10 bases are a match to TRBD1. The germline V gene encodes CDR1 MNHEY and CDR2 SMNVEV (reference sequence). Trimming at V came to 4 bases and at J to 4 bases, leaving 3 bases not matched to a gene. The CDR3 is 14 residues long. The chain's CDR3 is CASSWTGGATEAFF. CDR3 bases: TGTGCCAGCAGTTGGACAGGGGGGGCCACTGAAGCTTTCTTT.

This chain links TRBV5-1 with TRBJ2-7, with 9 bases lining up with TRBD2. The CDR3 covers 15 residues. With 2 bases clipped from V and 2 bases from J, the junction kept 5 bases outside the gene matches. Germline CDR1 SGHRS, CDR2 YFSETQ. CDR3 DNA: TGCGCCAGCAGCTTTTTGCGGGAGGGTACCTACGAGCAGTACTTC. Residues: CASSFLREGTYEQYF. Supplemented by reference TRBV5-1 and TRBJ2-7, the full variable domain reads KAGVTQTPRYLIKTRGQQVTLSCSPISGHRSVSWYQQTPGQGLQFLFEYFSETQRNKGNFPGRFSGRQFSNSRSEMNVSTLELGDSALYLCASSFLREGTYEQYFGPGTRLTVT.

The chain carries TRBV5-5 and TRBJ1-1, with D unresolved. The CDR3 totals 16 residues. Trimming took off 0 bases at V and 7 bases at J, with 19 bases between the two ends. Germline values: CDR1 SGHKS, CDR2 YYEKEE (reference sequence). For the CDR3, the DNA is TGTGCCAGCAGCTTGGGATGGAGGGAACCGTATTTTGAAGCTTTCTTT. This codes for CASSLGWREPYFEAFF.

This chain connects TRBV10-1 to TRBJ2-3; possibly TRBD2 for D (5 bases). CDR1 and CDR2 from the germline V gene are WNHNN and SYGVQD (reference sequence). CDR3 length equals 14 residues. The V end was cut by 3 bases, the J end by 8 bases, with 15 bases between. The CDR3 coding sequence is TGCGCCAGCAGTGAAGGCTGGGGAGACGGTACGCAGTATTTT. Translation gives CASSEGWGDGTQYF.

The chain employs TRBV5-1 and TRBJ2-7; the D gene is possibly TRBD1 (6 bases). CDR1 SGHRS and CDR2 YFSETQ come from the germline V gene. CDR3 length: 15 residues. The ends were cut back, 0 bases at V and 4 bases at J, with 14 bases in the middle. This CDR3 is CASSLGPGQKYEQYF. In DNA, the CDR3 is TGCGCCAGCAGCTTGGGCCCAGGACAGAAGTACGAGCAGTACTTC.

The chain is built from TRBV19 and TRBJ2-2, with TRBD1 matching over 8 bases. Germline values: CDR1 LNHDA, CDR2 SQIVND (reference sequence). V was clipped by 5 bases and J by 3 bases; unmatched bases: 11. The CDR3 spans 17 residues. The CDR3 nucleotides are TGTGCCAGTAGTGTTATTACAGGGGGGCGGGACACCGGGGAGCTGTTTTTT. Translating it yields CASSVITGGRDTGELFF. The full variable domain, in which reference TRBV19 and TRBJ2-2 provide the parts outside the CDR3, is DGGITQSPKYLFRKEGQNVTLSCEQNLNHDAMYWYRQDPGQGLRLIYYSQIVNDFQKGDIAEGYSVSREKKESFPLTVTSAQKNPTAFYLCASSVITGGRDTGELFFGEGSRLTVL.

The rearrangement uses TRBV14 and TRBJ2-1; TRBD2 aligns across 7 bases. The CDR3 extends over 14 amino acids. J gave up 5 bases and V 5 bases, and 6 bases lay outside the gene matches. Germline V gene lookup returns CDR1 SGHDN and CDR2 FVKESK. The CDR3 spells CASSVRLADNEQFF. CDR3 nucleotide sequence: TGTGCCAGCAGCGTACGACTAGCCGACAATGAGCAGTTCTTC. The full variable domain, with the rest looked up from reference TRBV14 and TRBJ2-1, is EAGVTQFPSHSVIEKGQTVTLRCDPISGHDNLYWYRRVMGKEIKFLLHFVKESKQDESGMPNNRFLAERTGGTYSTLKVQPAELEDSGVYFCASSVRLADNEQFFGPGTRLTVL.

The genes are TRBV19 and TRBJ1-2; D remains ambiguous. Germline V CDR1 and CDR2: LNHDA, SQIVND (reference sequence). V gave up 3 bases and J gave up 7 bases, with 9 bases separating them. CDR3 length: 12 amino acids. The CDR3 coding sequence is TGTGCCAGTAGTATTGGGAGCGGTGGCTACACCTTC. Encoded protein: CASSIGSGGYTF.

V and J are TRBV19 and TRBJ1-1; the D is unclear. The V end lost 3 bases, the J end lost 4 bases, and 9 bases lay between the germline ends. Germline CDR1 LNHDA, CDR2 SQIVND (reference sequence). This CDR3 comprises 13 residues. The CDR3, as DNA: TGTGCCAGTAGTATGGAATGGAGCACTGAAGCTTTCTTT. Its translation is CASSMEWSTEAFF.